The TCR beta chain described here comes from a study of T cells expressing NK-cell markers. Study in general: Sorted CD3+CD56-NKG2C+, CD3+CD56+NKG2C- and CD3+CD56+NKG2C+ T cells were the source of the TCR beta repertoires. HCMV seropositivity marked most of the eight sequenced donors; one was seronegative.

TCR beta cDNA was generated via 5'RACE template switching incorporating UMIs. TCRdb re-called the 5' RACE reads and catalogs CDR3 proteins one per entry, DNA excluded. The repertoire table contains a few hundred thousand distinct CDR3 sequences. Sequencing was performed on blood T cells: a sorted CD56 or NKG2C T cell subset, CD4+ or CD8+ T cells, or bulk PBMC T cells (not recorded which). The receptor was isolated from a man between 18 and 35 years old in good health.

The CDR3 here is CASSIQGLAEKQYF. The chain combines TRBV28 with TRBJ2-7; TCRdb's D call, TRBD2, is unchecked because there is no DNA. CDR1 MDHEN and CDR2 SYDVKM come from the germline V gene. The CDR3 totals 14 residues.